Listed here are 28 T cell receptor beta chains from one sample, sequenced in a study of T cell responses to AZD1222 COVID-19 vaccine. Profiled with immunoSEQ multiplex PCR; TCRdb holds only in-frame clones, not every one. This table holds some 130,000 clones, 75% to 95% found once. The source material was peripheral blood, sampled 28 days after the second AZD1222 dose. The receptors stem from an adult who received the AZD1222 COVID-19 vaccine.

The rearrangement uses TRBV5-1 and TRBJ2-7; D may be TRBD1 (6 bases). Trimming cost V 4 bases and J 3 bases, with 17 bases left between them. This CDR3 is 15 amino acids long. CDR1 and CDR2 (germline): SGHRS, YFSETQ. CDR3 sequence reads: CASSVQGSPLYEQYF. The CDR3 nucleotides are TGCGCCAGCAGCGTACAGGGATCACCCCTCTACGAGCAGTACTTC.

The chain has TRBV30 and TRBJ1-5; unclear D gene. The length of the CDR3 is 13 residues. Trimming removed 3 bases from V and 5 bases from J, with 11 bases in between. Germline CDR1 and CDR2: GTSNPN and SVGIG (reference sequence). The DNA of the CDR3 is TGTGCCTGGAGCCCACAGCCGCATCAGCCCCAGCATTTT. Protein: CAWSPQPHQPQHF.

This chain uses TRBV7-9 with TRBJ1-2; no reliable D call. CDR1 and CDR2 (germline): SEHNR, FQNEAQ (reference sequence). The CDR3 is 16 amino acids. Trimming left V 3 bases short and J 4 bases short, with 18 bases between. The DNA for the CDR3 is TGTGCCAGCAGCTTTCCGGGCCCCGAGGGCAGCTATGGCTACACCTTC. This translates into CASSFPGPEGSYGYTF. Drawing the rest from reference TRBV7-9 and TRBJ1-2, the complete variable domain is DTGVSQNPRHKITKRGQNVTFRCDPISEHNRLYWYRQTLGQGPEFLTYFQNEAQLEKSRLLSDRFSAERPKGSFSTLEIQRTEQGDSAMYLCASSFPGPEGSYGYTFGSGTRLTVV.

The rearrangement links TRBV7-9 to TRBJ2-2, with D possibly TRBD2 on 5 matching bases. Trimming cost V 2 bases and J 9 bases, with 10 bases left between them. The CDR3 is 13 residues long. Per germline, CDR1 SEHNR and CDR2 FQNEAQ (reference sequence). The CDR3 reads CASSLREMRELFF. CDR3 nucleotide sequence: TGTGCCAGCAGCTTACGGGAAATGAGGGAGCTGTTTTTT.

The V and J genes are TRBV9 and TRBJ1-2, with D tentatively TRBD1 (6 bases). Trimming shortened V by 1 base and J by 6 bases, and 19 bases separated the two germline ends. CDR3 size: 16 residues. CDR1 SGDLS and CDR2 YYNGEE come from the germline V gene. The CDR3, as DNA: TGTGCCAGCAGCGTAAGGGCCGGTCGGGGGGGCGATGGCTACACCTTC. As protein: CASSVRAGRGGDGYTF.

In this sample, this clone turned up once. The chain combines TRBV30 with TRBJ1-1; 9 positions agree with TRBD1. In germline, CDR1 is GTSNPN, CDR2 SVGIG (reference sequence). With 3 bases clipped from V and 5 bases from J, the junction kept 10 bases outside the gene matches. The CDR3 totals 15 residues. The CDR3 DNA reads TGTGCCTGGAGCTTACTACAGGGGGCGTGGACTGAAGCTTTCTTT. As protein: CAWSLLQGAWTEAFF. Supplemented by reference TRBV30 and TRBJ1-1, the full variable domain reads SQTIHQWPATLVQPVGSPLSLECTVEGTSNPNLYWYRQAAGRGLQLLFYSVGIGQISSEVPQNLSASRPQDRQFILSSKKLLLSDSGFYLCAWSLLQGAWTEAFFGQGTRLTVV.

CDR3 in amino acids: CASSLQGSGEQFF. In DNA, the CDR3 is TGTGCCAGCAGTTTACAGGGTAGCGGTGAGCAGTTCTTC. The gene calls are TRBV6-6 and TRBJ2-1; D possibly matches TRBD1 or TRBD2 (6 bases each). CDR1 is MNHNY, CDR2 SVGAGI, per germline (reference sequence). Deletions cut 4 bases from V and 9 bases from J, with 13 bases between. This CDR3 region has 13 residues.

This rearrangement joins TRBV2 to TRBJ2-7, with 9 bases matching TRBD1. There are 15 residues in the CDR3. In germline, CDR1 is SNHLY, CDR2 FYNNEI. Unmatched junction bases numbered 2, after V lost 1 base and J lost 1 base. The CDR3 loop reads CASSEEGTGSYEQYV. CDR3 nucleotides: TGTGCCAGCAGTGAAGAAGGGACAGGGTCCTACGAGCAGTACGTC.

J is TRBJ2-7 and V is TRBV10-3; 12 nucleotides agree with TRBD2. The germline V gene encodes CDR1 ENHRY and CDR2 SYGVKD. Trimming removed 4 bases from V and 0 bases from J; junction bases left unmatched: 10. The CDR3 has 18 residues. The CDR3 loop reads CAISAGTSGRGGSYEQYV. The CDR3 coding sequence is TGTGCCATCAGTGCAGGGACTAGCGGGCGGGGGGGCTCCTACGAGCAGTACGTC.

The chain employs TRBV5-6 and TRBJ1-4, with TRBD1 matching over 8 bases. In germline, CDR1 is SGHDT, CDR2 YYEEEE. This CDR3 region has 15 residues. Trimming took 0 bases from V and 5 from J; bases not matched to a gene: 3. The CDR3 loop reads CASSLEDRDNEKLFF. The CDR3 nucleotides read TGTGCCAGCAGCTTGGAGGACAGGGACAATGAAAAACTGTTTTTT.

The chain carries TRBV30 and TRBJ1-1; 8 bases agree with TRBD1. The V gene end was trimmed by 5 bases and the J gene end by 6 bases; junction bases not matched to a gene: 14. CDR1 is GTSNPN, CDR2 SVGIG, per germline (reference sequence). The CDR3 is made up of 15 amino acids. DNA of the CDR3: TGTGCCTGGGAGGGGGGACCGGGACAGGCGGCTGAAGCTTTCTTT. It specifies CAWEGGPGQAAEAFF.

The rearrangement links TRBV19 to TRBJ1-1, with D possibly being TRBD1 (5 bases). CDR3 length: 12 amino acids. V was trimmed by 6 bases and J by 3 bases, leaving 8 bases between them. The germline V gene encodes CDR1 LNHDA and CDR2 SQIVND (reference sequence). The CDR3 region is CASRAGHTEAFF. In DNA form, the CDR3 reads TGTGCCAGTAGGGCAGGGCACACTGAAGCTTTCTTT.

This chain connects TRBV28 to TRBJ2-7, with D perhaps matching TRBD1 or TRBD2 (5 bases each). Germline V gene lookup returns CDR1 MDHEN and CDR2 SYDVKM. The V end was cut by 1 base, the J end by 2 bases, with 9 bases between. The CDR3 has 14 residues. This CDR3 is CASSLLGDPYEQYV. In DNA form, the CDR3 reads TGTGCCAGCAGTTTATTGGGGGACCCCTACGAGCAGTACGTC.

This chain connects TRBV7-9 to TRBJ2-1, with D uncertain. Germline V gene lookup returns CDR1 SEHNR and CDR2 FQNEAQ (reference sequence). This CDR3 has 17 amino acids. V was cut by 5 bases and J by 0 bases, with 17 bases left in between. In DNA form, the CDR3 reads TGTGCCAGCAGCCCACCTCCCAGGCTTAGCTCCTACAATGAGCAGTTCTTC. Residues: CASSPPPRLSSYNEQFF.

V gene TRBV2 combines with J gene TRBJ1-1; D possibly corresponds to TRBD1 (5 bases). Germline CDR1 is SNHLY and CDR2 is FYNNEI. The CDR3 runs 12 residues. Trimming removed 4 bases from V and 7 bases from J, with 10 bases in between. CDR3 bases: TGTGCCAGCAGTGTTTGGACATTTGAAGCTTTCTTT. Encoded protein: CASSVWTFEAFF.

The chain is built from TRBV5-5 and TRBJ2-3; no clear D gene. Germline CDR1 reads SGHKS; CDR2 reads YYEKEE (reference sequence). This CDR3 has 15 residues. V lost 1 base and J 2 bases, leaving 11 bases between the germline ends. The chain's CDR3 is CASSLSDSITDTQYF. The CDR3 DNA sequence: TGTGCCAGCAGCTTGTCCGACTCCATCACAGATACGCAGTATTTT.

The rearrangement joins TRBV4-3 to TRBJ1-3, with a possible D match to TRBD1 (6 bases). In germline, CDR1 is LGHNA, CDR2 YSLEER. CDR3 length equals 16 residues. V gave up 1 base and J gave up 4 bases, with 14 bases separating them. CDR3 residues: CASSQGSDSQGNTIYF. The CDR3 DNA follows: TGCGCCAGCAGCCAAGGATCGGACAGCCAAGGAAACACCATATATTTT.

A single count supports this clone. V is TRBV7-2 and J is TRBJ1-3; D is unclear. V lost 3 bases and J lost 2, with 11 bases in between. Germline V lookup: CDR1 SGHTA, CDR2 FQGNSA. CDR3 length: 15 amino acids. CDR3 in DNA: TGTGCCAGCAGCTTGGCGGGCATTGCTGGAAACACCATATATTTT. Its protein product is CASSLAGIAGNTIYF.

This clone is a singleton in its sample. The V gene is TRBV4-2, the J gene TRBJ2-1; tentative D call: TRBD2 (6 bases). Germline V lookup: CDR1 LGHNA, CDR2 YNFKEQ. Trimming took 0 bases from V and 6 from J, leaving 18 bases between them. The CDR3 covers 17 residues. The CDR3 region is CASSQDWAGSTLNEQFF. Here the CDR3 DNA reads TGTGCCAGCAGCCAAGATTGGGCGGGAAGTACCCTCAATGAGCAGTTCTTC.

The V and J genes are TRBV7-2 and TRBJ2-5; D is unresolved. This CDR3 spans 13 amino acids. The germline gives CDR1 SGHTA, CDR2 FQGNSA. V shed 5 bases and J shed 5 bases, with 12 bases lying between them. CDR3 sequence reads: CASSVTRGETQYF. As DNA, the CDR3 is TGTGCCAGCAGCGTAACTCGTGGGGAGACCCAGTACTTC.

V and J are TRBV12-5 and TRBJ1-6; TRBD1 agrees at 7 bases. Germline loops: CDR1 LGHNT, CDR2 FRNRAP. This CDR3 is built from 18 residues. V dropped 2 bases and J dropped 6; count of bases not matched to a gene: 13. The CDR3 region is CASGLTPVAGTANSPLHF. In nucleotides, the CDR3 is TGTGCTAGTGGTTTGACACCCGTGGCCGGGACAGCTAATTCACCCCTCCACTTT.

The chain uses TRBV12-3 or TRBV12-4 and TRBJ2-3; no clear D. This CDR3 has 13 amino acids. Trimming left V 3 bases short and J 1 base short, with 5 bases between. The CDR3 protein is CASSFSGTDTQYF. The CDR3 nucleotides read TGTGCCAGCAGTTTCAGTGGCACAGATACGCAGTATTTT.

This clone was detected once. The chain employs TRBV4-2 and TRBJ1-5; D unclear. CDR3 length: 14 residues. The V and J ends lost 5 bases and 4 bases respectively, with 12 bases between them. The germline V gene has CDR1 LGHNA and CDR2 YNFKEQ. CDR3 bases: TGTGCCAGCAGCTACGGGGAGCTTAATCAGCCCCAGCATTTT. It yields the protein CASSYGELNQPQHF.

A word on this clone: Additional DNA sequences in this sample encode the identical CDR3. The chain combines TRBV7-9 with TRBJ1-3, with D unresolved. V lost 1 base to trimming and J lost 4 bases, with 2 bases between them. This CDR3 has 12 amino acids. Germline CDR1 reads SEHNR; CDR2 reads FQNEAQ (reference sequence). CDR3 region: CASSLGGNTIYF. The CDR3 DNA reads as TGTGCCAGCAGCTTAGGAGGAAACACCATATATTTT.

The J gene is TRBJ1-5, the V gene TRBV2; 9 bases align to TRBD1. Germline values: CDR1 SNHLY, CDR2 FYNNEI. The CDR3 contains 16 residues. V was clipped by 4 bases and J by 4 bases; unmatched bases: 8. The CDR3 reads CASSVQGAQNNQPQHF. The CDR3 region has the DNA TGTGCCAGCAGTGTACAGGGGGCGCAGAATAATCAGCCCCAGCATTTT. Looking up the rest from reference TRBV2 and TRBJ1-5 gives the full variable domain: EPEVTQTPSHQVTQMGQEVILRCVPISNHLYFYWYRQILGQKVEFLVSFYNNEISEKSEIFDDQFSVERPDGSNFTLKIRSTKLEDSAMYFCASSVQGAQNNQPQHFGDGTRLSIL.

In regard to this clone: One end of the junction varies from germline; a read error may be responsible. The chain's CDR3 is CASSLTSGRAGEQFF. The CDR3 DNA sequence: TGTGCTAGCAGTTTAACTAGCGGGAGGGCCGGTGAGCAGTTCTTC. The chain links TRBV7-7 to TRBJ2-1; 13 nucleotides agree with TRBD2. This CDR3 region has 15 residues. Germline V lookup: CDR1 SSHAT, CDR2 FNYEAQ (reference sequence).

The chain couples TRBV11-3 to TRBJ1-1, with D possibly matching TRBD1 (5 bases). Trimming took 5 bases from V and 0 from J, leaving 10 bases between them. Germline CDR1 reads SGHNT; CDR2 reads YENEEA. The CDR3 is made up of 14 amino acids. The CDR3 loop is CASSPMGLNTEAFF. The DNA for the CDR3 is TGTGCCAGCAGCCCCATGGGGCTGAACACTGAAGCTTTCTTT. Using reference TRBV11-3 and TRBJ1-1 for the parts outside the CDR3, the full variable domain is EAGVVQSPRYKIIEKKQPVAFWCNPISGHNTLYWYLQNLGQGPELLIRYENEEAVDDSQLPKDRFSAERLKGVDSTLKIQPAELGDSAVYLCASSPMGLNTEAFFGQGTRLTVV.

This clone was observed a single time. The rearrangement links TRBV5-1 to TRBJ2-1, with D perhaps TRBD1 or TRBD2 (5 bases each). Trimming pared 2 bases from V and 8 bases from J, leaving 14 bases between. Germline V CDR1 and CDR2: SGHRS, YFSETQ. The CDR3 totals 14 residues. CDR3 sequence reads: CASSFGTIWDEQFF. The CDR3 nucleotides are TGCGCCAGCAGCTTTGGGACCATCTGGGATGAGCAGTTCTTC.